The 18 T cell receptor beta chains listed next were all sequenced from one sample in a study of CD8+ T cells in alopecia areata. For 4 to 6 patients taking part in the biomarker study, CD4+ cells were further sorted into CD25+CD127- cells. cDNA prepared by RNA extraction and subsequent reverse transcription served as the template for sequencing. Assay: immunoSEQ multiplex PCR; the TCRdb copy retains only in-frame clones and omits some. This sample yields around 8,000 clones, of which less than 75% are seen a single time; around 2.5% belongs to the top ten. The sequencing input was CD4+ Tregs sorted from blood. These receptors were obtained from a human donor with alopecia areata.

The chain links TRBV10-2 to TRBJ2-7, with D perhaps being TRBD1 or TRBD2 (7 bases each). CDR3 size: 15 residues. Germline lookup yields CDR1 WSHSY and CDR2 SAAADI. Trimming shortened V by 8 bases and J by 4 bases, and 21 bases separated the two germline ends. The CDR3 nucleotides read TGCGCCAGCGGGGGGGGGACAGCGGGCGTATACGAGCAGTACTTC. It specifies CASGGGTAGVYEQYF.

The rearrangement uses TRBV11-2 and TRBJ2-7, with TRBD1 matching over 9 bases. This CDR3 region has 16 residues. With V trimmed by 5 bases and J by 4 bases, 12 bases remained unmatched. The V gene's germline CDR1 is SGHAT and CDR2 FQNNGV. CDR3 sequence (DNA): TGTGCCAGCAGCCGAGCTCAAACAGGGGGCTGGTACGAGCAGTACTTC. This sequence encodes CASSRAQTGGWYEQYF.

The CDR3 sequence: CAWSTPGNTGELFF. The DNA of the CDR3 is TGTGCCTGGAGTACCCCCGGGAACACCGGGGAGCTGTTTTTT. The rearrangement links TRBV30 to TRBJ2-2; D gene uncertain. Looked up from germline, CDR1 is GTSNPN and CDR2 is SVGIG (reference sequence). Trimming removed 2 bases from V and 1 base from J, with 8 bases in between. The CDR3 extends over 14 amino acids.

The V call is TRBV5-1, the J call TRBJ1-2; 7 bases map to TRBD1. The CDR3 consists of 13 residues. The germline V gene has CDR1 SGHRS and CDR2 YFSETQ. V dropped 4 bases and J dropped 2; count of bases not matched to a gene: 2. This CDR3 is CASSLGQNYGYTF. The CDR3 region has the DNA TGCGCCAGCAGCCTGGGACAGAACTATGGCTACACCTTC.

This clone was seen more than once but under ten times. The genes are TRBV23-1 and TRBJ2-5, with 9 nucleotides matching TRBD1. TRBV23-1 is identified as an open reading frame with a role that is uncertain. J lost 4 bases, V lost 0 bases, and 9 bases had no gene match. This CDR3 spans 17 amino acids. The CDR3 region is CASSQSGQGSRSETQYF. DNA for the CDR3: TGCGCCAGCAGTCAATCGGGACAGGGTAGTCGGTCAGAGACCCAGTACTTC.

The chain employs TRBV10-3 and TRBJ1-1; 11 bases align to TRBD1. CDR3 size: 14 residues. Germline CDR1 and CDR2: ENHRY and SYGVKD. Trimming removed 6 bases from V and 1 base from J; junction bases left unmatched: 1. This CDR3 is CAISGQGANTEAFF. The CDR3 DNA sequence: TGTGCCATCAGCGGACAGGGGGCGAACACTGAAGCTTTCTTT.

The V call is TRBV2, the J call TRBJ2-3; no reliable D call. Trimming stripped 1 base from V and 2 bases from J, with 10 bases between. Per the germline V gene, CDR1 is SNHLY and CDR2 is FYNNEI. The CDR3 is made up of 15 amino acids. The DNA for the CDR3 is TGTGCCAGCAGTGAAGGGCGGCAATTCACAGATACGCAGTATTTT. Its protein product is CASSEGRQFTDTQYF.

The sample holds a few counts of this clone. The rearrangement links TRBV23-1 to TRBJ2-3; 7 bases map to TRBD1. TRBV23-1 is marked as an open reading frame, function uncertain. This CDR3 has 17 residues. Trimming took 1 base from V and 3 from J; bases not matched to a gene: 10. In nucleotides, the CDR3 is TGCGCCAGCAGTCAATTAGAAGACAGGGTCGGGACAGATACGCAGTATTTT. Translated, it gives CASSQLEDRVGTDTQYF.

The chain links TRBV28 to TRBJ2-5; D not resolved. This CDR3 is built from 16 residues. Germline loops: CDR1 MDHEN, CDR2 SYDVKM. Trimming removed 6 bases from V and 8 bases from J, with 25 bases in between. This CDR3 reads CASSDLVAAAVGTQYF. The CDR3 region has the DNA TGTGCCAGCAGCGACTTGGTTGCGGCGGCCGTTGGTACCCAGTACTTC.

CDR3 residues: CASSLGGGIEAFF. The CDR3 nucleotides read TGTGCCAGCAGTTTGGGGGGCGGAATAGAAGCTTTCTTT. The chain links TRBV28 to TRBJ1-1; weak D call: TRBD1 (6 bases). This CDR3 has 13 amino acids. From germline, CDR1 is MDHEN and CDR2 SYDVKM. V lost 3 bases and J 8 bases, leaving 13 bases between the germline ends.

The CDR3 region has the DNA TGTGCCAGTAGTACCAGGGGAAAGAGCAATCAGCCCCAGCATTTT. It translates to CASSTRGKSNQPQHF. This sequence joins TRBV19 and TRBJ1-5; D might be TRBD1 (6 bases). The germline V gene encodes CDR1 LNHDA and CDR2 SQIVND (reference sequence). The CDR3 covers 15 residues. The V end lost 4 bases, the J end lost 1 base, and 11 bases lay between the germline ends.

The V gene is TRBV11-3, the J gene TRBJ2-1; 10 bases map to TRBD1. The V and J ends lost 4 bases and 3 bases, in that order; junction bases with no gene match: 6. The CDR3 contains 16 residues. The V gene's germline CDR1 is SGHNT and CDR2 YENEEA. The CDR3: CASSSDRGRVYNEQFF. CDR3 DNA sequence: TGTGCCAGCAGCTCCGACAGGGGGCGAGTCTACAATGAGCAGTTCTTC.

The chain is built from TRBV7-8 and TRBJ2-1; the D gene is possibly TRBD2 (6 bases). There are 15 residues in the CDR3. The ends were cut back, 1 base at V and 9 bases at J, with 16 bases in the middle. The germline V gene has CDR1 SGHVS and CDR2 FQNEAQ. This chain's CDR3 is CASSLVISSVFEQFF. CDR3 nucleotide sequence: TGTGCCAGCAGCTTAGTGATTTCTAGCGTCTTTGAGCAGTTCTTC.

This chain uses TRBV29-1 with TRBJ1-3; D is undetermined. Deletions cut 0 bases from V and 4 bases from J, with 13 bases between. The CDR3 sequence is 15 residues long. Germline V gene sequence: CDR1 SQVTM, CDR2 ANQGSEA. The CDR3 region is CSVEDSTKRGNTIYF. The CDR3 DNA reads TGCAGCGTTGAAGACTCGACAAAACGGGGAAACACCATATATTTT.

V is TRBV6-5 and J is TRBJ1-2; D is ambiguous. The CDR3 sequence is 14 residues long. Germline V gene sequence: CDR1 MNHEY, CDR2 SVGAGI. V was trimmed by 5 bases and J by 4 bases, leaving 14 bases between them. CDR3 protein: CASSPPNSFYGYTF. The CDR3 nucleotides read TGTGCCAGCAGTCCTCCCAACAGCTTCTATGGCTACACCTTC.

The chain combines TRBV27 with TRBJ1-4; D gene unclear. CDR1 and CDR2 from the germline V gene are MNHEY and SMNVEV (reference sequence). V was clipped by 6 bases and J by 3 bases, with 8 bases between them. The CDR3 sequence is 13 residues long. Here the CDR3 DNA reads TGTGCCAGCAGAACCGCAGCTAATGAAAAACTGTTTTTT. Amino acids: CASRTAANEKLFF.

With respect to this clone: One junction end disagrees with the germline gene, perhaps due to a read error. This same CDR3 is encoded by further DNA sequences in the sample. The chain links TRBV15 to TRBJ2-7; D is perhaps TRBD1 (6 bases). The CDR3 consists of 14 residues. CDR1 LNHNV and CDR2 YYDKDF come from the germline V gene (reference sequence). The CDR3 coding sequence is TGCGCCACTCCCTCTCTGGGGGCTGGTTACGAGCAGTACTTC. Protein: CATPSLGAGYEQYF.

This CDR3 reads CASSRDSPTHNEQFF. As DNA, the CDR3 is TGCGCCAGCAGCCGGGACAGCCCAACCCACAATGAGCAGTTCTTC. V is TRBV5-1 and J is TRBJ2-1; 7 bases fit TRBD1. The CDR3 spans 15 residues. Germline V gene sequence: CDR1 SGHRS, CDR2 YFSETQ. J gave up 5 bases and V 4 bases, and 9 bases lay outside the gene matches.